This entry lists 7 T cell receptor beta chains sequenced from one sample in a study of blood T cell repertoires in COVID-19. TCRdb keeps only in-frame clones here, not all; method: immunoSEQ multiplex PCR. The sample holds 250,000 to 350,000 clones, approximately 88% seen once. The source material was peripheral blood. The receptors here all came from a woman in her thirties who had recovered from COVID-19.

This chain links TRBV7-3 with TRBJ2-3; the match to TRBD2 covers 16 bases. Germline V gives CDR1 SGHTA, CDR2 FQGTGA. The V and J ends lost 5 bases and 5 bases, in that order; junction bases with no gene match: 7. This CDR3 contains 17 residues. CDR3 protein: CASSVGTSGGAGDTQYF. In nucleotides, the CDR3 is TGTGCCAGCAGCGTCGGGACTAGCGGGGGGGCCGGAGATACGCAGTATTTT.

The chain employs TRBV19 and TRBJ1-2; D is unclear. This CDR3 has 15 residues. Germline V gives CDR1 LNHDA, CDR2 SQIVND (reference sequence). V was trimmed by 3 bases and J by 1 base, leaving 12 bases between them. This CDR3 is CASSMTGSLNYGYTF. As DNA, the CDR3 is TGTGCCAGTAGTATGACGGGGTCTCTTAACTATGGCTACACCTTC.

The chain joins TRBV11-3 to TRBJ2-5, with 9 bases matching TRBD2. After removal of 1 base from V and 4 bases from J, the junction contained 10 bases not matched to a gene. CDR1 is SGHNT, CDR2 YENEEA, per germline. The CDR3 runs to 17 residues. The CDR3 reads CASSLGGGGGERETQYF. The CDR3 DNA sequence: TGTGCCAGCAGCTTAGGTGGCGGCGGGGGGGAGAGAGAGACCCAGTACTTC. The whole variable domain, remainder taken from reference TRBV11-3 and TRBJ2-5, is EAGVVQSPRYKIIEKKQPVAFWCNPISGHNTLYWYLQNLGQGPELLIRYENEEAVDDSQLPKDRFSAERLKGVDSTLKIQPAELGDSAVYLCASSLGGGGGERETQYFGPGTRLLVL.

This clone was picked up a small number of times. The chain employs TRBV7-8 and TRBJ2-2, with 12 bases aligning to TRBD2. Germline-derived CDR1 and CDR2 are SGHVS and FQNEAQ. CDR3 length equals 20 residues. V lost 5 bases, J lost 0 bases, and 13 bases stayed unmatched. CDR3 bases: TGTGCCAGCAGCGCCGCTAGGGGGCTAGCGGGGGGGCCGAACACCGGGGAGCTGTTTTTT. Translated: CASSAARGLAGGPNTGELFF.

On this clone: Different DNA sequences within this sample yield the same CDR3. The DNA for the CDR3 is TGCGCCAGCAGCTTACAGGGGGCTGGGGAAAAACTGTTTTTT. Residues: CASSLQGAGEKLFF. V usage is TRBV5-1 and J usage is TRBJ1-4; 9 bases are shared with TRBD1. Trimming at V came to 2 bases and at J to 8 bases, leaving 4 bases not matched to a gene. Germline V gives CDR1 SGHRS, CDR2 YFSETQ. CDR3 size: 14 residues.

CDR3 DNA sequence: TGTGCCAGCAGTGAAGCCCTAGCGAGCAATGAGCAGTTCTTC. As protein: CASSEALASNEQFF. The chain employs TRBV2 and TRBJ2-1, with D possibly matching TRBD2 (6 bases). Between the trimmed V and J ends, which lost 0 bases and 6 bases, there was a span of 9 bases. The CDR3 has 14 amino acids. Germline V gene data show CDR1 as SNHLY and CDR2 as FYNNEI.

The CDR3 bases are TGTGCCAGCAGCTTAGCGGCGGCCCATAACTATGGCTACACCTTC. Translation gives CASSLAAAHNYGYTF. This chain uses TRBV13 with TRBJ1-2; D gene ambiguous. The germline V gene has CDR1 PRHDT and CDR2 FYEKMQ (reference sequence). V was shortened by 1 base and J by 1 base, with 10 bases between the two germline ends. The CDR3 has 15 residues.